The entry that follows covers one T cell receptor beta chain sequence. This specimen comes from a study of T cell responses to AZD1222 COVID-19 vaccine. Germline lookup yields CDR1 SGHKS and CDR2 YYEKEE (reference sequence). The CDR3 extends over 15 amino acids. V was trimmed by 5 bases and J by 4 bases, leaving 17 bases between them. The protocol was immunoSEQ multiplex PCR, while the TCRdb copy is restricted to in-frame clones and leaves out a portion. This table lists around 150,000 clones. J is TRBJ2-3 and V is TRBV5-5, with D possibly TRBD2 on 6 matching bases. The sample taken for sequencing was peripheral blood. This TCR was recovered from an adult in good health. CDR3 nucleotides: TGTGCCAGCAGTTCAGGACTACGCGATTCAGATACGCAGTATTTT. Amino acids: CASSSGLRDSDTQYF.